This T cell receptor beta chain derives from a study of shared clonotypes between healthy human individuals. Clones were read by immunoSEQ multiplex PCR, and TCRdb kept only the in-frame ones, dropping some. The repertoire holds about 2.4 million clones, with over 85% as singletons. On this clone: The same CDR3 is also encoded by other DNA sequences in this sample.

The donor cohort consisted entirely of Caucasian adults residing in Nashville, Tennessee. CD4+ cells yielded CD45RA+ naive and CD45RA-negative memory subsets. Deletions cut 4 bases from V and 0 bases from J, with 7 bases between. CDR1 is SNHLY, CDR2 FYNNEI, per germline. The CDR3 contains 13 residues. The sequenced sample was naive CD4+ T cells sorted from blood. The subset here: CD45RA+ positively selected. The sequence was collected from a man aged 18 to 30 in good health. The chain is built from TRBV2 and TRBJ2-7, with D hard to call. The chain's CDR3 is CASSVSPSYEQYF. CDR3 DNA sequence: TGTGCCAGCAGTGTGTCCCCCTCCTACGAGCAGTACTTC.